The 2 T cell receptor beta chains listed next were all sequenced from one sample in a study of CD8 T cells in ankylosing spondylitis. Notes on the study in general: A TCR beta motif of fewer than ten highly homologous variants appeared characteristic of ankylosing spondylitis blood.

Their antigens are not known. TCRdb re-derived calls from the 5' RACE reads in MiXCR, one entry per CDR3 protein. The table shows some 840,000 distinct CDR3 sequences, with about 11% occurring only once. The sequencing sample was made of blood, either unsorted or a sorted T cell fraction (not recorded which). Every receptor here comes from a male donor with ankylosing spondylitis.

The rearrangement uses TRBV20-1 and TRBJ1-3, with D unclear. Trimming took off 6 bases at V and 1 base at J, with 13 bases between the two ends. The CDR3 is made up of 14 amino acids. Germline assignment: CDR1 DFQATT and CDR2 SNEGSKA (reference sequence). CDR3 in DNA: TGCAGTGCGTCCCCAACTGCTTCTGGAAACACCATATATTTT. Amino acids: CSASPTASGNTIYF.

The count of this clonotype is one. CDR3 loop: CATIRTTLNTEAFF. The CDR3 DNA reads as TGTGCCACCATCCGGACGACTTTGAACACTGAAGCTTTCTTT. The V call is TRBV10-3, the J call TRBJ1-1; D is ambiguous. CDR1 is ENHRY and CDR2 is SYGVKD in the germline V gene. Between the trimmed V and J ends, which lost 10 bases and 0 bases, there was a span of 15 bases. This CDR3 comprises 14 residues.